The subject of this entry is one T cell receptor beta chain. Its antigen is unknown. Single viable CD3+CD4+CD8-CD45RO+ cells were sorted as the memory CD4+ T cells. This entry is derived from a study of memory CD4+ T cells and cytomegalovirus serostatus. Study summary: Donors were healthy Belgian adults, about ten CMV seropositive and under 30 seronegative. The study, taken as a whole, reports: The CMV-associated TCR signature appears largely within the CD4+ memory repertoire.

Original processing notes: After removing out-of-frame reads, around 2,000,000 distinct TCRbeta sequences remained. Assay: immunoSEQ multiplex PCR; the TCRdb copy retains only in-frame clones and omits some. That table gives V, J and clone size, and the DNA gave D and trimming. The sample includes approximately 92,000 clones, about four fifths of them seen just once. The CDR3 is 18 amino acids. The J segment lost 2 bases and the V segment lost 7 bases, leaving 13 bases of the junction unmatched. CDR1 SNHLY and CDR2 FYNNEI come from the germline V gene. The clonotype was recovered from an adult in good health and CMV-seropositive. V usage is TRBV2 and J usage is TRBJ1-4; 10 bases align to TRBD1. Material: memory CD4+ T cells from blood. The CDR3 DNA reads as TGTGCCAGCAAGAGATCGAAGGGACAGGGGTTTACTAATGAAAAACTGTTTTTT. The encoded protein is CASKRSKGQGFTNEKLFF.